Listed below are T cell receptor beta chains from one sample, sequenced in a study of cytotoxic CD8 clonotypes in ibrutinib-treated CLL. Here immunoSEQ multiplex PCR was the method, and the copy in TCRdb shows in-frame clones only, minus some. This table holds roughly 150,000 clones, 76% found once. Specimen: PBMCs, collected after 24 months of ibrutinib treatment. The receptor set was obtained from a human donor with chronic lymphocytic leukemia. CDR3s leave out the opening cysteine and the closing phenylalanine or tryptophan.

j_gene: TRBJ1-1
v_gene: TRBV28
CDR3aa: ASTGQGLNTEAF

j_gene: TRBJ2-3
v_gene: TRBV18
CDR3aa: ASSPRGKGGTDTQY

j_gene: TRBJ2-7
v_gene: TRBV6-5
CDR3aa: AREQGRYEQY

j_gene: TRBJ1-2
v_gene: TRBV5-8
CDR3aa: ASSLLDYGYT

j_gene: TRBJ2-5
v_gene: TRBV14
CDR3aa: ASSQGRGPGTQY

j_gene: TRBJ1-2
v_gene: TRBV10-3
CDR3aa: AISESGGTNYGYT

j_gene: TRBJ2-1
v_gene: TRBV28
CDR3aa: ASSFGPGLGNEQF

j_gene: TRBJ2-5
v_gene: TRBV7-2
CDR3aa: ASSPGGQETQY

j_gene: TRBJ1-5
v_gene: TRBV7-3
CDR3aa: ASSLTFGQPQH

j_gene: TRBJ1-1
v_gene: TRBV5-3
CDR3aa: ARSLSGTNTEAF

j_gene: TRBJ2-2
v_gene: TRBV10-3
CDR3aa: AIAVPNTGELF

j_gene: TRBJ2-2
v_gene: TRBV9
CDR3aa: ASSVGLAGGTGELF

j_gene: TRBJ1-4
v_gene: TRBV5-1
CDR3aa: ASSLGPTGGENEKLF

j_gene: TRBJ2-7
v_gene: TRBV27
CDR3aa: ASRPDRTYEQY

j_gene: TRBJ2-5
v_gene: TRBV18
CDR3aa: ASSLGQGQETQY

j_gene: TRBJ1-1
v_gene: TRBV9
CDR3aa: ASSPGDREGAEAF

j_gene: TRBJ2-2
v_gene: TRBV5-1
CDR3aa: ASSPDPATGELF

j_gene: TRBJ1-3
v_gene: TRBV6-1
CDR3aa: ATDPGGSSGNTIY

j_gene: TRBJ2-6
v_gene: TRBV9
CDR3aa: ASSAREGANVLT

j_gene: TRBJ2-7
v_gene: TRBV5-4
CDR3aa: ASSPQGGGEQY

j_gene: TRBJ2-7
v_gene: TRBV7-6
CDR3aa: ASSSLTYEQY

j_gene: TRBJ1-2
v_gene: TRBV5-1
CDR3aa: ASSPRDLRGYT

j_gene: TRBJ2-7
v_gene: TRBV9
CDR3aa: ASSVGLFGRSYEQY

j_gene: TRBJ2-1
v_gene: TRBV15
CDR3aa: ATSRLFGTGRNNEQF

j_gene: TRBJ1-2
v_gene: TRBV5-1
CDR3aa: ASNSGTGDGYT

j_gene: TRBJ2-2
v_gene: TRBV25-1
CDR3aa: ASSESGPGHLNTGELF

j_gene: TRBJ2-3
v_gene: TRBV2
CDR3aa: ASSGWRNTDTQY

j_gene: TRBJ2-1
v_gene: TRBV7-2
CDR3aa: ASSLGGGGNYNEQF

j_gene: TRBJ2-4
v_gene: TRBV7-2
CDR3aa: ASSLVGLAGAKNIQY

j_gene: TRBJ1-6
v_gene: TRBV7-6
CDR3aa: ASSSRLDNSPLH

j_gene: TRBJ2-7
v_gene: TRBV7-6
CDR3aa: ASSFGGYYEQY

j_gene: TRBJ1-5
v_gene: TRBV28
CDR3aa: ASSSGTAGQPQH

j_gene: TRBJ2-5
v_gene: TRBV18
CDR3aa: ASSPSGTGPSQETQY

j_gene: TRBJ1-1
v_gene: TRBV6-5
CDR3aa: ASSARTGNTEAF

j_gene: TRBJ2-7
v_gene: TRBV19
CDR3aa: ASRQPGQGADEQY